The source of this TCR beta chain is a study of cytomegalovirus exposure and HLA in healthy donors. Findings and caveats of the study: According to a subsequent analysis, TCR clusters identified in the first cohort showed a tendency to co-occur across the approximately 120 validation repertoires. Rare TCR sequences dominated, though some public TCRs recurred in many donors. With high specificity and sensitivity, the classifier reportedly diagnosed cytomegalovirus status.

Profiled with immunoSEQ multiplex PCR; TCRdb holds only in-frame clones, not every one. This sample has tens of thousands of clones, with approximately 93% found just once. Details on this clone: Its antigen is undetermined.

The donors were members of the validation cohort, which comprised approximately 120 subjects and was separate from the first cohort of roughly 700 subjects. Germline V gene data show CDR1 as LNHNV and CDR2 as YYDKDF (reference sequence). This CDR3 is 16 amino acids long. The V and J ends lost 0 bases and 3 bases respectively, with 11 bases between them. V is TRBV15 and J is TRBJ1-4, with a weak D call TRBD1 (5 bases). Sequences were obtained from PBMCs. The TCR sequence derives from a man aged 18 to 35 in good health and CMV-seropositive. The CDR3 bases are TGTGCCACCAGCAGAGAAACGGGGGGATCTAATGAAAAACTGTTTTTT. This encodes CATSRETGGSNEKLFF.